This entry features one T cell receptor (beta chain) sequence. The antigen is unknown. This CDR3 is 15 amino acids long. Germline values: CDR1 SGDLS, CDR2 YYNGEE. V shed 0 bases and J shed 4 bases, with 14 bases lying between them. The data belong to a study of T cell responses to AZD1222 COVID-19 vaccine. The study, taken as a whole, reports: At study baseline, merely more than 5 AZD1222 recipients were seropositive. In a largely white British group with more females than males, clonal diversity was possibly underestimated.

Libraries were prepared by immunoSEQ multiplex PCR; TCRdb keeps only in-frame clonotypes and omits some of them. The table lists about 140,000 clones, 88% of them singletons, with roughly 3% in the top ten. This TCR came from an adult in good health. Material: peripheral blood, obtained on day 0 of AZD1222 vaccination. The chain couples TRBV9 to TRBJ2-7; D is unresolved. The CDR3, as DNA: TGTGCCAGCAGCGTAGCAAGCGCGACGAAATACGAGCAGTACTTC. Protein sequence: CASSVASATKYEQYF.